This T cell receptor beta chain is drawn from a study of identical twins. Study-wide results and caveats: Twins' surplus sharing was weaker for beta out-of-frame sequences. Analyses based on zero insertions could be partly confounded by invariant MAIT and iNKT cells. Out-of-frame TCR alpha sharing observed in monozygotic twins exceeded model estimates.

This clonotype was detected a few times. Its antigen is currently unknown. A template switching step contributed a universal primer site, while unique molecular identifiers were present in the cDNA. TCRdb re-called the 5' RACE reads with MiXCR, one entry per CDR3 protein. The sample shows 1.5 million or so distinct CDR3 sequences, under 35% of them seen only once. Germline V gene data show CDR1 as SGHRS and CDR2 as YFSETQ. Trimming stripped 1 base from V and 0 bases from J, with 11 bases between. This CDR3 region has 15 residues. The TCR sequence derives from a newborn girl in good health. This chain connects TRBV5-1 to TRBJ2-7, with D possibly being TRBD1 (6 bases). Sequenced sample: cord blood. In nucleotides, the CDR3 is TGCGCCAGCAGCTTGAAACAGGGTCTCTCCTACGAGCAGTACTTC. It translates to CASSLKQGLSYEQYF. The full variable domain, with the rest looked up from reference TRBV5-1 and TRBJ2-7, is KAGVTQTPRYLIKTRGQQVTLSCSPISGHRSVSWYQQTPGQGLQFLFEYFSETQRNKGNFPGRFSGRQFSNSRSEMNVSTLELGDSALYLCASSLKQGLSYEQYFGPGTRLTVT.